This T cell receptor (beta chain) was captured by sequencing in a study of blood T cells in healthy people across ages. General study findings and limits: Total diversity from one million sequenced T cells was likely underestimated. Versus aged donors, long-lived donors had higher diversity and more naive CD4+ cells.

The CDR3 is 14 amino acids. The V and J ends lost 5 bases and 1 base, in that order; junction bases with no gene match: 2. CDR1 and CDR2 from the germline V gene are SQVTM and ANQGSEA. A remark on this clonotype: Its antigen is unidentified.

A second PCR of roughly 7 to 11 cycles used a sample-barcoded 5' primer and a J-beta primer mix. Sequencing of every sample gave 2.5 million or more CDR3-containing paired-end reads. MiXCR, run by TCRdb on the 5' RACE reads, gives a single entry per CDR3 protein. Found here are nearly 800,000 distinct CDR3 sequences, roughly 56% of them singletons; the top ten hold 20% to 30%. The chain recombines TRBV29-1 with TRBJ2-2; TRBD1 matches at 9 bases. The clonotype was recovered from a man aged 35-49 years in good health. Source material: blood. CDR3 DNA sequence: TGCAGCGTTCCGGGACAGGGGAACACCGGGGAGCTGTTTTTT. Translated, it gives CSVPGQGNTGELFF.